These 24 T cell receptor beta chains share one sample of origin, sequenced in a study of blood T cells in healthy people across ages (dated by TCRdb to the mid-2010s). The protocol used for the library was 5' RACE. Instrument used: Illumina HiSeq 2500. A second PCR of about 7 to 12 cycles was run with a J-beta primer mix and a sample-barcoded 5' primer. TCRdb reworked the public reads: Q25 trimming with fastp, MiXCR clone assembly, productive beta chains retained. Identical CDR3 protein sequences are pooled into one entry, listed with their most common genes and DNA. This sample gives approximately 680,000 distinct CDR3 sequences in total; 32% of them show up just once. The ten most abundant clones make up about 16% of the sample. Source material: blood. These receptors were taken from an elderly woman in good health. Donor details come from another sample of the same person, matched by shared clones.

The sample holds many counts of this clonotype. J is TRBJ1-2 and V is TRBV9; D is perhaps TRBD1 (5 bases). Trimming pared 5 bases from V and 5 bases from J, leaving 13 bases between. Germline V CDR1 and CDR2: SGDLS, YYNGEE. The CDR3 contains 13 residues. This CDR3 is CASRGDGPYGYTF. Here the CDR3 DNA reads TGTGCCAGCAGGGGGGATGGCCCGTATGGCTACACCTTC.

Details on this clonotype: One end of the junction fails to match germline, which may point to a read error. The chain couples TRBV7-8 to TRBJ1-2; D remains unclear. Germline V gene lookup returns CDR1 SGHVS and CDR2 FQNEAQ. The CDR3 has 15 residues. CDR3 sequence: CACSLEAGVVGGYTF. The CDR3 nucleotides are TGTGCCTGCAGCTTAGAGGCGGGCGTCGTTGGTGGCTACACCTTC.

This clonotype appeared many times. The genes are TRBV27 and TRBJ2-3; 8 bases match TRBD2. Losses at the gene ends were 6 bases for V and 0 bases for J; bases not matched to a gene: 8. Germline V CDR1 and CDR2: MNHEY, SMNVEV (reference sequence). This CDR3 comprises 16 residues. The CDR3 protein is CASRLNSGASTDTQYF. CDR3 nucleotides: TGTGCCAGCAGACTCAATAGCGGGGCTAGCACAGATACGCAGTATTTT.

The rearrangement joins TRBV21-1 to TRBJ1-1; TRBD1, the D gene given by the table, was not confirmed from the DNA. TRBV21-1 is tagged as a pseudogene. This CDR3 has 15 residues. The CDR3 DNA is TGTGCCAGCAGCAAGGAGGTCCCGGAGAACACTGAAGCTTTCTTT. Translating it yields CASSKEVPENTEAFF.

Only a few counts were recorded for this clonotype. The CDR3 is CASSLRAGAQETQYF. In DNA, the CDR3 is TGTGCCAGCAGCTTACGAGCGGGGGCCCAAGAGACCCAGTACTTC. The chain is built from TRBV7-6 and TRBJ2-5, with 8 positions matching TRBD2. The CDR3 is 15 amino acids. V gave up 2 bases and J gave up 1 base; unmatched junction bases: 3. CDR1 and CDR2 (germline): SGHVS, FNYEAQ.

This clonotype came up a few times. With a much larger clone just one base away, this may be a read error. The rearrangement joins TRBV7-2 to TRBJ2-4; 9 bases agree with TRBD2. Losses at the gene ends were 5 bases for V and 9 bases for J; bases not matched to a gene: 11. CDR1 and CDR2 (germline): SGHTA, FQGNSA. This CDR3 comprises 15 residues. The CDR3 sequence is CASSPLSGGRVIQYF. The CDR3 nucleotides read TGTGCCAGCAGCCCCTTGAGCGGGGGGAGGGTCATTCAGTACTTC.

The sample holds many counts of this clonotype. The chain couples TRBV7-2 to TRBJ2-1, with D possibly TRBD2 on 7 matching bases. V was clipped by 5 bases and J by 9 bases, with 20 bases between them. The germline CDR1 and CDR2 sequences are SGHTA and FQGNSA. The CDR3 loop spans 15 amino acids. The CDR3 here is CASSRRRGPSGEQFF. The DNA for the CDR3 is TGTGCCAGCAGCCGTCGGCGGGGGCCTTCTGGTGAGCAGTTCTTC.

This clonotype was recorded many times. V gene TRBV2 combines with J gene TRBJ2-7; unclear D gene. The CDR3 contains 11 residues. CDR1 and CDR2 (germline): SNHLY, FYNNEI. V lost 4 bases and J lost 9, with 10 bases in between. DNA for the CDR3: TGTGCCAGCAGTGTAAGTCCTTGGCAGTACTTC. It is translated as CASSVSPWQYF.

The chain combines TRBV4-1 with TRBJ2-7; a possible D gene is TRBD1 (5 bases). Germline CDR1 is MGHRA and CDR2 is YSYEKL. With 0 bases removed from V and 3 bases from J, the gap between germline ends came to 9 bases. The CDR3 is 14 amino acids. The CDR3 loop reads CASSQEGQGYEQYF. CDR3 in DNA: TGCGCCAGCAGCCAAGAGGGGCAGGGCTACGAGCAGTACTTC.

This clonotype appeared once. A much larger clone differs from this one at a single base, so this may be a read error. This sequence joins TRBV20-1 and TRBJ2-5; 8 bases fit TRBD2. CDR3 size: 13 residues. CDR1 is DFQATT and CDR2 is SNEGSKA in the germline V gene (reference sequence). CDR3 nucleotides: TGCAGTGCTATCCTCCGGGGGGGAGAGACCCGGTACTTC. The encoded protein is CSAILRGGETRYF.

This clonotype appeared a few times. V and J are TRBV7-2 and TRBJ1-4, with no clear D. V lost 0 bases and J 0 bases, leaving 8 bases between the germline ends. The CDR3 is 16 residues long. Germline CDR1 SGHTA, CDR2 FQGNSA. This CDR3 reads CASSLARLTTNEKLFF. As DNA, the CDR3 is TGTGCCAGCAGCTTAGCGCGGCTAACAACTAATGAAAAACTGTTTTTT.

A note on this clonotype: A read error may explain this, as a much larger clone is one base away. The chain carries TRBV29-1 and TRBJ2-5; D possibly uses TRBD1 or TRBD2 (5 bases each). With 3 bases removed from V and 11 bases from J, the gap between germline ends came to 22 bases. The V gene's germline CDR1 is SQVTM and CDR2 ANQGSEA. The CDR3 runs 14 residues. CDR3 amino acids: CSVERGRLGNEQYF. In nucleotides, the CDR3 is TGCAGCGTTGAGAGGGGCAGGCTGGGGAATGAGCAGTACTTC.

This clonotype has more than one count but fewer than ten. The chain uses TRBV21-1 and TRBJ2-1; the table's D call of TRBD2 was not tested on the DNA. TRBV21-1 is a recognized pseudogene. The CDR3 is 18 residues long. This chain's CDR3 is CASSKGAIAGSSYNEQFF. The CDR3 region has the DNA TGTGCCAGCAGCAAAGGGGCAATAGCGGGGAGCTCCTACAATGAGCAGTTCTTC.

Comment on this clonotype: A read error may account for a junction end that differs from germline. The chain has TRBV7-2 and TRBJ2-3, with D perhaps being TRBD1 or TRBD2 (6 bases each). Looked up from germline, CDR1 is SGHTA and CDR2 is FQGNSA. This CDR3 has 15 amino acids. CDR3 protein: CASSLVGGSADTQYF. The CDR3 nucleotides are TGTGCCAGCAGTTTAGTCGGGGGCAGCGCAGATACGCAATATTTT.

About this clonotype: A much larger clone lies a single base off, so this may be a read error. V and J are TRBV6-6 and TRBJ2-1; D possibly corresponds to TRBD1 (6 bases). Matching the DNA end better, TRBJ2-7 makes the J call doubtful. Germline CDR1 reads MNHNY; CDR2 reads SVGAGI (reference sequence). There are 16 residues in the CDR3. The CDR3 protein is CASSARETGSYNEQYF. The DNA of the CDR3 is TGTGCCAGCAGCGCAAGGGAGACAGGTTCCTACAATGAGCAGTACTTC.

This clonotype has just a few counts. A single base separates this from a much larger clone, so it may be a read error. The rearrangement uses TRBV20-1 and TRBJ2-7; D is possibly TRBD1 (5 bases). V was clipped by 2 bases and J by 5 bases, with 10 bases between them. The CDR3 extends over 12 amino acids. Germline assignment: CDR1 DFQATT and CDR2 SNEGSKA (reference sequence). CDR3 sequence (DNA): TGCAGTGCTAGATCAGGGCGCGACGAGCAGTACTTC. It encodes CSARSGRDEQYF.

The J gene is TRBJ2-3, the V gene TRBV3-1, with D hard to call. The CDR3 loop spans 15 amino acids. Looked up from germline, CDR1 is LGHDT and CDR2 is YNNKEL (reference sequence). Between the trimmed V and J ends, which lost 4 bases and 1 base, there was a span of 12 bases. CDR3 sequence: CASSLLRSGTDTQYF. CDR3 bases: TGTGCCAGCAGCCTACTTCGGAGCGGCACAGATACGCAGTATTTT.

The rearrangement joins TRBV20-1 to TRBJ2-1; 14 bases fit TRBD2. The CDR3 consists of 16 residues. Germline V gene lookup returns CDR1 DFQATT and CDR2 SNEGSKA (reference sequence). Trimming removed 1 base from V and 5 bases from J; junction bases left unmatched: 4. The CDR3 sequence is CSARVRLAGGNNEQFF. For the CDR3, the DNA is TGCAGTGCTAGAGTCCGACTAGCGGGAGGGAACAATGAGCAGTTCTTC.

This clonotype has just a few counts. The rearrangement uses TRBV20-1 and TRBJ2-1; D unclear. CDR1 and CDR2 (germline): DFQATT, SNEGSKA (reference sequence). Trimming removed 4 bases from V and 6 bases from J, with 7 bases in between. The CDR3 runs 11 residues. This CDR3 reads CSAIGINEQFF. The CDR3 nucleotides read TGCAGTGCTATTGGGATCAATGAGCAGTTCTTC.

This clonotype was detected once. One end of the junction does not line up with germline, which may come from a read error. This rearrangement joins TRBV7-2 to TRBJ2-1; 7 nucleotides match TRBD1. This CDR3 spans 15 amino acids. The germline V gene encodes CDR1 SGHTA and CDR2 FQGNSA. CDR3: CASSLDRDSYNEQFF. CDR3 bases: TGTGCCAGCAGCTTAGATAGGGACAGCTACAACGAGCAGTTCTTC.

Ten or more counts support this clonotype. The gene calls are TRBV6-2 or TRBV6-3 and TRBJ2-3, with 13 bases fitting TRBD2. Germline trimming cut 5 bases from V and 3 bases from J; bases unmatched to any gene: 14. The V gene's germline CDR1 is MNHEY and CDR2 SVGEGT. The CDR3 loop spans 19 amino acids. The CDR3 DNA reads TGTGCCAGCAGTCCTCTACCAGGACTAGCGGGGGCCGTGACAGATACGCAGTATTTT. Translating it yields CASSPLPGLAGAVTDTQYF.

In the case of this clonotype: Sequence at one end of the junction differs from germline and may be a read error. This chain joins TRBV4-3 and TRBJ2-3; weak D call: TRBD1 (5 bases). The CDR3 runs 14 residues. Germline assignment: CDR1 LGHNA and CDR2 YSLEER. This CDR3 is CASSLRVSTGTQYF. The CDR3 DNA sequence: TGCGCCAGCAGTCTGAGAGTTAGCACAGGTACGCAGTATTTT.

The chain links TRBV6-4 to TRBJ2-1; the D gene could be TRBD1 or TRBD2 (5 bases each). Germline CDR1 is MRHNA and CDR2 is SNTAGT. Deletions cut 0 bases from V and 3 bases from J, with 9 bases between. This CDR3 comprises 15 residues. CDR3 in amino acids: CASSDSGVDYNEQFF. For the CDR3, the DNA is TGTGCCAGCAGTGACTCGGGGGTAGACTACAATGAGCAGTTCTTC.

This clonotype has at least ten counts. This sequence joins TRBV5-1 and TRBJ2-3, with TRBD1 matching 8 bases. Germline V CDR1 and CDR2: SGHRS, YFSETQ. J gave up 4 bases and V 0 bases, and 7 bases lay outside the gene matches. This CDR3 is built from 16 residues. The CDR3 region is CASSLAGQGVADTQYF. In nucleotides, the CDR3 is TGCGCCAGCAGCTTGGCTGGACAGGGAGTCGCAGATACGCAGTATTTT.